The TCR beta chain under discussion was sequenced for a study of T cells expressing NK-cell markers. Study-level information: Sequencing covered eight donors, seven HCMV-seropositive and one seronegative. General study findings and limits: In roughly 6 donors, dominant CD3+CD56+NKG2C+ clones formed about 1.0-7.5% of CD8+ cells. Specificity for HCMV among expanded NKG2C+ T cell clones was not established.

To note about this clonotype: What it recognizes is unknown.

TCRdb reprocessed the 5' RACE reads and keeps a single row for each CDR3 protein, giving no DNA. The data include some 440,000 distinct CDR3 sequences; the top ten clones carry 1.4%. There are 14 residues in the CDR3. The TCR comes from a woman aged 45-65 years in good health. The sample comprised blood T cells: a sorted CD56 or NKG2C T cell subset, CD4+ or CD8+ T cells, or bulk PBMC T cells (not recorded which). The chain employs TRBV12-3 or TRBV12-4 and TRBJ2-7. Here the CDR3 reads CASSLFGGSYEQYF.